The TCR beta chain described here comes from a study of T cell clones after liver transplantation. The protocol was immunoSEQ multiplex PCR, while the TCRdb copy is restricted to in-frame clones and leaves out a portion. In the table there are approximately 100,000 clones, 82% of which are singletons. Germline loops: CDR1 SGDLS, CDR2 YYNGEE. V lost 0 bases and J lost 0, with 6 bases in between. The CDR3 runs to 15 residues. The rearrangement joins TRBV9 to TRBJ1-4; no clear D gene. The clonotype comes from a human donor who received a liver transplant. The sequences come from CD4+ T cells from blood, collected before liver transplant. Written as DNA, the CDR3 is TGTGCCAGCAGCGTAGAGGCAGCAACTAATGAAAAACTGTTTTTT. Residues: CASSVEAATNEKLFF.